This entry features one T cell receptor (beta chain) sequence. The CDR3 runs 13 residues. Germline V gene lookup returns CDR1 MGHDK and CDR2 SYGVNS. Deletions cut 8 bases from V and 6 bases from J, with 16 bases between. Only in-frame clones appear in the TCRdb table, and some are missing; sequencing was by immunoSEQ multiplex PCR. The sample holds around 500,000 clones, 85% to 90% seen once. This sample was included in a study of blood T cell repertoires in COVID-19. About the study: T cells, B-cell-depleted T cells, or PBMCs provided the cDNA or gDNA that served as material.

The chain uses TRBV25-1 and TRBJ1-2; no firm D call. The sequenced sample consisted of PBMCs or T cells enriched from blood (not recorded which). The sequence was obtained from a woman between 40 and 55 years old who had recovered from COVID-19. In nucleotides, the CDR3 is TGTGCCAGCGGACTGGGGTTTGCTCATGGCTACACCTTC. It translates to CASGLGFAHGYTF.